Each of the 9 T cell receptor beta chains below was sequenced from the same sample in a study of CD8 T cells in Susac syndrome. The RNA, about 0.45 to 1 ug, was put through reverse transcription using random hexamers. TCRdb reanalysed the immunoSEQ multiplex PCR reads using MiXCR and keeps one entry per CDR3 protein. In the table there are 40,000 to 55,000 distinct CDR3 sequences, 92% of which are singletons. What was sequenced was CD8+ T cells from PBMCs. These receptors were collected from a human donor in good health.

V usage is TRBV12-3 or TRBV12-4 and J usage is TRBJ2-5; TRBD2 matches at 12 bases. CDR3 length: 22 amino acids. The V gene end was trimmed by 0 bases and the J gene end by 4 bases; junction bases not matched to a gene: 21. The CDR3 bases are TGTGCCAGCAGTTTAGCAGGGGACGGCAGCGGACTAGCGGGGACTATCGGAGAGACCCAGTACTTC. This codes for CASSLAGDGSGLAGTIGETQYF.

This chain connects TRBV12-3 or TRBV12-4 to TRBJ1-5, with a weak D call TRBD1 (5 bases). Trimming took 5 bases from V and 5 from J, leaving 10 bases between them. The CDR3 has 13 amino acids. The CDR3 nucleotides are TGTGCCAGCAGTGGGGCCCGCCATCAGCCCCAGCATTTT. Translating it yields CASSGARHQPQHF.

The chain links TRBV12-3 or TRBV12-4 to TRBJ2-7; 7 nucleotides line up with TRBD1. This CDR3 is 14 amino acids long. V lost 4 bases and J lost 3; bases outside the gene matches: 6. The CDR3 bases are TGTGCCAGCAGTTACGGGACAGCTCTCTACGAGCAGTACTTC. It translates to CASSYGTALYEQYF.

The CDR3 loop is CASSLVAEQYF. The CDR3 DNA sequence: TGTGCCAGCAGCTTGGTGGCGGAGCAGTACTTC. The chain links TRBV5-5 to TRBJ2-7; D not resolved. V lost 0 bases and J 7 bases, leaving 5 bases between the germline ends. Germline CDR1 is SGHKS and CDR2 is YYEKEE (reference sequence). The CDR3 loop spans 11 amino acids.

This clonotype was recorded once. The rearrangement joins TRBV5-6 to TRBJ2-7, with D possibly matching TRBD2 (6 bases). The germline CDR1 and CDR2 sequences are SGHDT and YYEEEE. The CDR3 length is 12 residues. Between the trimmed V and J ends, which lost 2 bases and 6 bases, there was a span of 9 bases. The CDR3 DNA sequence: TGTGCCAGCAGCTTTCCGGGAGCCGAGCAGTACTTC. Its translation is CASSFPGAEQYF.

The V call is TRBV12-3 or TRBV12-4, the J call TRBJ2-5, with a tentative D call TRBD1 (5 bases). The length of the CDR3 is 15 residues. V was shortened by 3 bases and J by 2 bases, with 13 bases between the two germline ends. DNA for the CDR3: TGTGCCAGCAGTTTTACCAAGGACAATCAAGAGACCCAGTACTTC. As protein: CASSFTKDNQETQYF.

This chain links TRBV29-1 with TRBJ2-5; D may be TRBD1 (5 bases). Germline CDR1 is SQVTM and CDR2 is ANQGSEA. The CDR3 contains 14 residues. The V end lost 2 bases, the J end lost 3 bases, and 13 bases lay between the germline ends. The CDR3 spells CSVELLIGEETQYF. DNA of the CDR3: TGCAGCGTTGAACTCCTGATAGGGGAAGAGACCCAGTACTTC.

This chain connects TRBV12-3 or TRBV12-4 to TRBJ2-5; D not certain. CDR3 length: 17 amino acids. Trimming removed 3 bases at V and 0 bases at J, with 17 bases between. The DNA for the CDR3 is TGTGCCAGCAGTTTCACAGTCGGAAGACGGAACCAAGAGACCCAGTACTTC. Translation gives CASSFTVGRRNQETQYF.

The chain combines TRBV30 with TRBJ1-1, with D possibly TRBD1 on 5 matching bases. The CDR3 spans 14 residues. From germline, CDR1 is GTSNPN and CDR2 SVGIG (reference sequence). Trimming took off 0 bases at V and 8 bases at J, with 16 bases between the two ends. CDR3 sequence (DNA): TGTGCCTGGAGTGTACTGGAGGGGCCGACGGAAGCTTTCTTT. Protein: CAWSVLEGPTEAFF.